This passage covers 15 T cell receptor beta chains from one sample sequenced in a study of cytotoxic CD8 clonotypes in ibrutinib-treated CLL. TCRdb keeps only in-frame clones here, not all; method: immunoSEQ multiplex PCR. Here the sample spans 40,000 or so clones, 55% to 75% being singletons. The material was PBMCs, obtained at disease progression, from a patient treated with ibrutinib. The origin of the receptors is a human donor with chronic lymphocytic leukemia.

The CDR3 nucleotides read TGTGCCAGCAGCCTAGGGGGCAGGGGGCGTCCTAATGAAAAACTGTTTTTT. It yields the protein CASSLGGRGRPNEKLFF. J is TRBJ1-4 and V is TRBV5-4; 8 nucleotides match TRBD1. The V gene end was trimmed by 4 bases and the J gene end by 3 bases; junction bases not matched to a gene: 11. CDR1 and CDR2 (germline): SGHNT, YYREEE (reference sequence). There are 17 residues in the CDR3.

The J gene is TRBJ2-1, the V gene TRBV11-3, with 15 bases identical to TRBD2. V was pared by 1 base and J by 6 bases, with 1 base of the junction left unmatched. The CDR3 covers 16 residues. Germline CDR1 reads SGHNT; CDR2 reads YENEEA. The CDR3 DNA sequence: TGTGCCAGCAGCTTAGGGACTAGCGGGGGGGCCAATGAGCAGTTCTTC. The encoded protein is CASSLGTSGGANEQFF.

This clone was detected once. The chain uses TRBV19 and TRBJ2-3, with D possibly matching TRBD2 (6 bases). This CDR3 comprises 14 residues. The V gene's germline CDR1 is LNHDA and CDR2 SQIVND (reference sequence). The V end lost 3 bases, the J end lost 2 bases, and 9 bases lay between the germline ends. CDR3 in amino acids: CASSISRDTDTQYF. The CDR3, as DNA: TGTGCCAGTAGTATCTCGCGGGACACAGATACGCAGTATTTT. The whole variable domain, remainder taken from reference TRBV19 and TRBJ2-3, is DGGITQSPKYLFRKEGQNVTLSCEQNLNHDAMYWYRQDPGQGLRLIYYSQIVNDFQKGDIAEGYSVSREKKESFPLTVTSAQKNPTAFYLCASSISRDTDTQYFGPGTRLTVL.

This rearrangement joins TRBV5-1 to TRBJ1-2; TRBD1 matches 7 bases. V lost 4 bases and J lost 5; bases outside the gene matches: 14. CDR3 length equals 16 residues. Germline CDR1 is SGHRS and CDR2 is YFSETQ. The CDR3 spells CASSLLIGQDLYGYTF. The CDR3 DNA reads TGCGCCAGCAGCCTTCTAATCGGACAGGACCTTTATGGCTACACCTTC.

Concerning this clone: At one of its ends the junction is not consistent with the germline gene, which may arise from a read error. The chain uses TRBV7-9 and TRBJ2-6, with no clear D. Germline CDR1 SEHNR, CDR2 FQNEAQ (reference sequence). The CDR3 has 13 amino acids. The CDR3 here is CASTPPGANVLTF. The CDR3 DNA reads as TGTGCCAGCACCCCGCCTGGTGCCAACGTCCTGACTTTC.

This clone was counted once. V and J are TRBV4-1 and TRBJ2-7, with D maybe TRBD2 (8 bases). V was shortened by 4 bases and J by 3 bases, with 19 bases between the two germline ends. Germline CDR1 reads MGHRA; CDR2 reads YSYEKL. The CDR3 has 16 residues. The CDR3 bases are TGCGCCAGCAGCCCCCGGGGGGGGACAGCCCTCTACGAGCAGTACTTC. It yields the protein CASSPRGGTALYEQYF.

The rearrangement links TRBV6-1 to TRBJ2-3; D possibly matches TRBD1 or TRBD2 (6 bases each). The CDR3 runs to 15 residues. V lost 2 bases, J lost 0 bases, and 9 bases lay in between. In germline, CDR1 is MNHNS, CDR2 SASEGT. The CDR3 DNA is TGTGCCAGCAGTGAATGGAGGGGGAGCACAGATACGCAGTATTTT. Encoded protein: CASSEWRGSTDTQYF.

The chain uses TRBV7-3 and TRBJ2-3; the match to TRBD2 covers 14 bases. The length of the CDR3 is 15 residues. Germline CDR1 is SGHTA and CDR2 is FQGTGA. V dropped 5 bases and J dropped 8; count of bases not matched to a gene: 6. In DNA, the CDR3 is TGTGCCAGCAGCACGGGACTAGCGGGGGCTGGTACGCAGTATTTT. As protein: CASSTGLAGAGTQYF.

The chain employs TRBV7-9 and TRBJ2-5; TRBD1 is a possible D gene (5 bases). V lost 5 bases, J lost 5 bases, and 15 bases lay in between. CDR1 is SEHNR, CDR2 FQNEAQ, per germline (reference sequence). This CDR3 spans 14 amino acids. The CDR3 region has the DNA TGTGCCAGCAGCCAGGTACAGGTCCCGGAGACCCAGTACTTC. It translates to CASSQVQVPETQYF.

This clone was observed a few times. The chain carries TRBV5-1 and TRBJ1-6; a weak D match, TRBD1 (5 bases). The V and J ends lost 4 bases and 7 bases respectively, with 9 bases between them. CDR1 and CDR2 from the germline V gene are SGHRS and YFSETQ. This CDR3 region has 13 residues. The CDR3 DNA follows: TGCGCCAGCAGCCACAGACAGAATTCACCCCTCCACTTT. Translating gives CASSHRQNSPLHF.

In its sample, this clone was seen once. The chain combines TRBV28 with TRBJ2-3; a weak D match, TRBD2 (5 bases). From germline, CDR1 is MDHEN and CDR2 SYDVKM. This CDR3 spans 14 amino acids. V was shortened by 2 bases and J by 2 bases, with 8 bases between the two germline ends. The CDR3 DNA is TGTGCCAGCAGTTTAACTAGTTTCACAGATACGCAGTATTTT. This translates into CASSLTSFTDTQYF.

The chain's CDR3 is CASGPADSLWGVRADTQYF. CDR3 in DNA: TGTGCCAGCGGCCCGGCGGACTCACTCTGGGGGGTACGGGCAGATACGCAGTATTTT. The chain recombines TRBV7-9 with TRBJ2-3; D may be TRBD2 (6 bases). V lost 8 bases, J lost 4 bases, and 31 bases lay in between. The CDR3 loop spans 19 amino acids. Germline assignment: CDR1 SEHNR and CDR2 FQNEAQ (reference sequence).

This clone was counted between two and nine times. The chain uses TRBV4-1 and TRBJ2-7; 7 bases fit TRBD2. J gave up 3 bases and V 4 bases, and 3 bases lay outside the gene matches. The CDR3 runs to 13 residues. Germline CDR1 MGHRA, CDR2 YSYEKL. The CDR3 bases are TGCGCCAGCAGCCCCCGGGGGGTCTACGAGCAGTACTTC. It is translated as CASSPRGVYEQYF.

The rearrangement links TRBV2 to TRBJ2-1, with 10 bases aligning to TRBD2. The CDR3 consists of 12 residues. Germline values: CDR1 SNHLY, CDR2 FYNNEI. Germline trimming cut 8 bases from V and 6 bases from J; bases unmatched to any gene: 1. The CDR3 region is CASRTSGNEQFF. CDR3 bases: TGTGCCAGCCGGACTAGCGGCAATGAGCAGTTCTTC. Looking up the rest from reference TRBV2 and TRBJ2-1 gives the full variable domain: EPEVTQTPSHQVTQMGQEVILRCVPISNHLYFYWYRQILGQKVEFLVSFYNNEISEKSEIFDDQFSVERPDGSNFTLKIRSTKLEDSAMYFCASRTSGNEQFFGPGTRLTVL.

The CDR3 loop reads CASSSGRAGDEQFF. The CDR3 region has the DNA TGTGCCAGTAGTAGCGGGAGGGCCGGGGATGAGCAGTTCTTC. The chain couples TRBV19 to TRBJ2-1; 9 nucleotides align to TRBD2. V dropped 4 bases and J dropped 8; count of bases not matched to a gene: 6. The CDR3 has 14 residues. The V gene's germline CDR1 is LNHDA and CDR2 SQIVND (reference sequence).